The T cell receptor (beta chain) under discussion was sequenced for a study of blood T cell repertoires in COVID-19. Study overall: T cells, B-cell-depleted T cells, or PBMCs provided the cDNA or gDNA that served as material.

Per the authors' pipeline: From reference gene primer amplification, estimates of nucleated cell counts were derived. Profiling relied on immunoSEQ multiplex PCR, and the TCRdb table lists in-frame clones only, not all of them. Clonal size and the V and J genes are those of that table, whereas D and trimming came from the DNA. Altogether about 36,000 clones are present, just over 90% being singletons, with the ten largest covering more than 4%. V was clipped by 0 bases and J by 7 bases; unmatched bases: 1. This CDR3 has 16 residues. Germline CDR1 reads MNHEY; CDR2 reads SVGAGI. This receptor was identified in a human donor in a cohort sampled during active COVID-19. Sequencing was performed on peripheral blood. This sequence joins TRBV6-5 and TRBJ2-1; TRBD2 aligns across 15 bases. The CDR3 nucleotides are TGTGCCAGCAGTTACTCGGGGACTAGCGGGAGGAATGAGCAGTTCTTC. This encodes CASSYSGTSGRNEQFF.